The table lists the clone carrying this T cell receptor beta chain with many counts. This entry is derived from a study of neurological immune-mediated disorders. TCRdb re-called the 5' RACE reads with MiXCR, one entry per CDR3 protein. The data hold 45,000 or so distinct CDR3 sequences, with around 2.9% observed a single time. The CDR3 has 13 amino acids. Per germline, CDR1 MGHDK and CDR2 SYGVNS. V was clipped by 2 bases and J by 7 bases; unmatched bases: 1. The chain carries TRBV25-1 and TRBJ2-1; 8 nucleotides match TRBD1. This TCR derives from a woman in her forties or fifties with multiple sclerosis. The specimen sequenced was PBMCs. The CDR3 reads CASSEQGANEQFF. Here the CDR3 DNA reads TGTGCCAGCAGTGAACAGGGGGCTAATGAGCAGTTCTTC.